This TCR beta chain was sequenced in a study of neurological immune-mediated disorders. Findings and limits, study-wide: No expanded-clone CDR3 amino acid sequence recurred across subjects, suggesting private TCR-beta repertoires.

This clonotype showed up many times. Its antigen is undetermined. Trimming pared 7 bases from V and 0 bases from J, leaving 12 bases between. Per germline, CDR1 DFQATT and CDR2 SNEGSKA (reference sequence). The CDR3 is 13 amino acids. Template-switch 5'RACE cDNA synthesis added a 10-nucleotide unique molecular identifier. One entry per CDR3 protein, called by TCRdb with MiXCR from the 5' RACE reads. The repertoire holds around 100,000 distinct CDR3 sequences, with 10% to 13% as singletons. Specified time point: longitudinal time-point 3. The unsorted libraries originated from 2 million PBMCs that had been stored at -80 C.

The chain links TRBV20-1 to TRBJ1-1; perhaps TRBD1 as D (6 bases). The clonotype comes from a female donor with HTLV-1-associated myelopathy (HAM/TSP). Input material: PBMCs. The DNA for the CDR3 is TGCAGTGGAGGGGGACATATGAACACTGAAGCTTTCTTT. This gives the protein CSGGGHMNTEAFF.